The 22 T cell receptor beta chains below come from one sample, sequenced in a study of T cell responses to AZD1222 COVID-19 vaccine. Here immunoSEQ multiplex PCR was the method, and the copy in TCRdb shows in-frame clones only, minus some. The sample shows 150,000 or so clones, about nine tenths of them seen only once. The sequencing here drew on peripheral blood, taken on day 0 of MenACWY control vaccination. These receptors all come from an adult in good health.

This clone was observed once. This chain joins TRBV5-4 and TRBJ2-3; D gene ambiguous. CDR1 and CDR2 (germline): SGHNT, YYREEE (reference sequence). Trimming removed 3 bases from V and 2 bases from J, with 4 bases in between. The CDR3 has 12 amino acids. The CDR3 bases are TGTGCCAGCAGCTCACCCACAGATACGCAGTATTTT. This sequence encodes CASSSPTDTQYF. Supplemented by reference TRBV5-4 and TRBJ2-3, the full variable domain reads ETGVTQSPTHLIKTRGQQVTLRCSSQSGHNTVSWYQQALGQGPQFIFQYYREEENGRGNFPPRFSGLQFPNYSSELNVNALELDDSALYLCASSSPTDTQYFGPGTRLTVL.

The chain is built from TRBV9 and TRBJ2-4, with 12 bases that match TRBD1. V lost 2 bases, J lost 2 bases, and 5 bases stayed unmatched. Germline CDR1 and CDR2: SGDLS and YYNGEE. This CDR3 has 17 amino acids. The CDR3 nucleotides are TGTGCCAGCAGCGTCGGGACAGGGGGCTGGTCCAAAAACATTCAGTACTTC. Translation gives CASSVGTGGWSKNIQYF.

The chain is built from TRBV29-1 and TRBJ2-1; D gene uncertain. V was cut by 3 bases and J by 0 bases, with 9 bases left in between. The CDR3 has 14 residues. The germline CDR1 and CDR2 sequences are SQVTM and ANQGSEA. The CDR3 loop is CSVDQFSSYNEQFF. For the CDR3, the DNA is TGCAGCGTTGATCAGTTCAGCTCCTACAATGAGCAGTTCTTC.

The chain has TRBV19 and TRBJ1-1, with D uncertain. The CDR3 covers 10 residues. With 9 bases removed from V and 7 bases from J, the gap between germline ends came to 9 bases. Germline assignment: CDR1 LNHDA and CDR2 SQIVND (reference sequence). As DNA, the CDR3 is TGTGCCAGCGGGTCGTTTGAAGCTTTCTTT. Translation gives CASGSFEAFF.

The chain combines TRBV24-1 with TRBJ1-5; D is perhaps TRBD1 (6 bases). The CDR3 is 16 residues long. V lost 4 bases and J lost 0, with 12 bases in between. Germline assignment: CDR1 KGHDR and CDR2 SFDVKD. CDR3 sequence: CATSDGTLYSNQPQHF. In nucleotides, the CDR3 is TGTGCCACCAGTGACGGGACACTCTATAGCAATCAGCCCCAGCATTTT.

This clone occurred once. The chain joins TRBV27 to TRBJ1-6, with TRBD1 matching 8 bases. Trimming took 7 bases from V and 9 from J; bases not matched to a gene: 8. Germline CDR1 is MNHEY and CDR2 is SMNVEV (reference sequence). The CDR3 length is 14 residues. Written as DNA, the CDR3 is TGTGCCAGCACCCTGGACAGGGCAGGTTCACCCCTCCACTTT. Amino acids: CASTLDRAGSPLHF.

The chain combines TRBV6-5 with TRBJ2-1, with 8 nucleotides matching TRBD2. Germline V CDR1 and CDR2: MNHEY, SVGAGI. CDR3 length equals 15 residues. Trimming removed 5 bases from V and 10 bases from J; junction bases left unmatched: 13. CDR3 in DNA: TGTGCCAGCAGTCCCAAGGCAAGCGGGGGCTTCGAGCAGTTCTTC. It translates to CASSPKASGGFEQFF.

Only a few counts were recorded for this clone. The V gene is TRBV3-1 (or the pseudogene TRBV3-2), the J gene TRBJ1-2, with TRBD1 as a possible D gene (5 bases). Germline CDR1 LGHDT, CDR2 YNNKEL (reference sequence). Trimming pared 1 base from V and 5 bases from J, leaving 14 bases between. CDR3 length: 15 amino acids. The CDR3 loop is CASSQGLSREYGYTF. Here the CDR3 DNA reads TGTGCCAGCAGCCAAGGATTATCCAGGGAATATGGCTACACCTTC.

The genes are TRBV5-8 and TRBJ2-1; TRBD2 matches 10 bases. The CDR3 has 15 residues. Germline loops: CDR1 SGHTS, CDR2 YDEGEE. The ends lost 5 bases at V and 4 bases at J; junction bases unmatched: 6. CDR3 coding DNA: TGTGCCAGCAGTTCGGGACTAGCGACTTACAATGAGCAGTTCTTC. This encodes CASSSGLATYNEQFF.

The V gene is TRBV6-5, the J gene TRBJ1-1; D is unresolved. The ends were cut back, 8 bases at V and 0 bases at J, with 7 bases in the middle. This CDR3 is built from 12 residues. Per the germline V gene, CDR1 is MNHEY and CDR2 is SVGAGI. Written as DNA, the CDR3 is TGTGCCAGCGATCTCATGAACACTGAAGCTTTCTTT. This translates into CASDLMNTEAFF.

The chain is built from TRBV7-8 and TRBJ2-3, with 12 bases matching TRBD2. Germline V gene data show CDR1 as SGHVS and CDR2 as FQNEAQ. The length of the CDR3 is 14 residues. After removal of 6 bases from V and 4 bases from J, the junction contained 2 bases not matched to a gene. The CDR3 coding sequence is TGTGCCAGCAGGGCTAGCGGGGGGGCAGATACGCAGTATTTT. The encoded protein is CASRASGGADTQYF.

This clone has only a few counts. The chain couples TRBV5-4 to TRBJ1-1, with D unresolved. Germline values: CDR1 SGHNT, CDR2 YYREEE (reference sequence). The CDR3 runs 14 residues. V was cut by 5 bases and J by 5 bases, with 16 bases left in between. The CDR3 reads CASSSIAIGTEAFF. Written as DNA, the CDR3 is TGTGCCAGCAGTTCTATAGCCATCGGGACTGAAGCTTTCTTT.

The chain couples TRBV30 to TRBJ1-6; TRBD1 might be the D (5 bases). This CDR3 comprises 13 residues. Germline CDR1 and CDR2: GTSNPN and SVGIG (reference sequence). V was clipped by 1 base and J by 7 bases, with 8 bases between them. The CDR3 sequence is CAWSGGHNSPLHF. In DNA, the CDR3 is TGTGCCTGGAGTGGCGGACACAATTCACCCCTCCACTTT.

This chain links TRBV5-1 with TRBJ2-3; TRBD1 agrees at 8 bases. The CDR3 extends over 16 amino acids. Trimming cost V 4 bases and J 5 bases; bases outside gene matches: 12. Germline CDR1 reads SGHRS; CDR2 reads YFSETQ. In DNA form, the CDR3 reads TGCGCCAGCAGCCCCGGGGGCCAGGGGGCAAGAGATACGCAGTATTTT. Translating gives CASSPGGQGARDTQYF.

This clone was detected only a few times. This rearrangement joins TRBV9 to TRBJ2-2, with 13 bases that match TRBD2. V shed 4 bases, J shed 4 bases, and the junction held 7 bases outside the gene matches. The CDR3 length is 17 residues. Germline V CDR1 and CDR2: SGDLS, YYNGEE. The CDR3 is CASSTRTSGGGTGELFF. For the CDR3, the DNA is TGTGCCAGCAGCACCCGGACTAGCGGGGGTGGCACCGGGGAGCTGTTTTTT.

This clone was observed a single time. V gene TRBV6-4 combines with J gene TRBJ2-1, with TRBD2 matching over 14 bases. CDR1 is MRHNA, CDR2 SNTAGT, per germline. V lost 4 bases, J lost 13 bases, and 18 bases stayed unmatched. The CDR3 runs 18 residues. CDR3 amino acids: CASSASPHQGTSGGPQFF. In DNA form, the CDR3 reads TGTGCCAGCAGTGCGTCACCACATCAAGGGACTAGCGGGGGCCCCCAGTTCTTC.

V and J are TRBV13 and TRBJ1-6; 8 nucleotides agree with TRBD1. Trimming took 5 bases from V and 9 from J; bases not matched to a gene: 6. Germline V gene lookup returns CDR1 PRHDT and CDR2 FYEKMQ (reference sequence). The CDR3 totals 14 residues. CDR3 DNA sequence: TGTGCCAGCAGCCGTGCCACAGGGGGTTCACCCCTCCACTTT. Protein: CASSRATGGSPLHF.

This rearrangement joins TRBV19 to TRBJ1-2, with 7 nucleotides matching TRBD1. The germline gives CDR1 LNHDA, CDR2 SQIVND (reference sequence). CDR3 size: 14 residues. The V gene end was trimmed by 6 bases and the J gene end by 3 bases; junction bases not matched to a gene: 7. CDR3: CASRETGSDYGYTF. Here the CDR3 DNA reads TGTGCCAGTAGGGAGACAGGGTCCGACTATGGCTACACCTTC.

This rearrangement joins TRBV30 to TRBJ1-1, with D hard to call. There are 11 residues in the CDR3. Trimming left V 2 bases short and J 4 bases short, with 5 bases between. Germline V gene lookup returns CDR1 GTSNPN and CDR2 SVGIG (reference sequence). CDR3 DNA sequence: TGTGCCTGGAGTCAGATCACTGAAGCTTTCTTT. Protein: CAWSQITEAFF.

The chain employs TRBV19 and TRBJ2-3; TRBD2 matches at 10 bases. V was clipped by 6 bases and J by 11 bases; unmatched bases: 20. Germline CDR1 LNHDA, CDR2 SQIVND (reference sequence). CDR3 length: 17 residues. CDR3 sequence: CASREASGSVPPRVQYF. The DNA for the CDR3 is TGTGCCAGTAGGGAGGCTAGCGGGAGTGTCCCCCCTCGGGTGCAGTATTTT. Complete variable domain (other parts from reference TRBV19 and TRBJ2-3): DGGITQSPKYLFRKEGQNVTLSCEQNLNHDAMYWYRQDPGQGLRLIYYSQIVNDFQKGDIAEGYSVSREKKESFPLTVTSAQKNPTAFYLCASREASGSVPPRVQYFGPGTRLTVL.

CDR3 DNA sequence: TGTGCCAGTAGAAGGGACCCAGGAAGTACTGAAGCTTTCTTT. Encoded protein: CASRRDPGSTEAFF. The gene calls are TRBV19 and TRBJ1-1; D may be TRBD1 (5 bases). CDR1 and CDR2 from the germline V gene are LNHDA and SQIVND (reference sequence). The ends were cut back, 6 bases at V and 5 bases at J, with 16 bases in the middle. The CDR3 is made up of 14 amino acids.

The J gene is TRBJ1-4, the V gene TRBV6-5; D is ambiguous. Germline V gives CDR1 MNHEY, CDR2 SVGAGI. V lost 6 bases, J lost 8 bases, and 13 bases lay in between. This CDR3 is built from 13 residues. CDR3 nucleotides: TGTGCCAGCAGGGTGGGAGGAAACGAAAAACTGTTTTTT. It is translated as CASRVGGNEKLFF.